The 3 T cell receptor beta chains below all came from one sample that was sequenced in a study of Graves' ophthalmopathy and Graves' hyperthyroidism. Amplification of the TCR beta CDR3 regions used RNA transcripts (as template). An initial RT-PCR round employing HTBI primers preceded a second-round multiplex PCR. TCRdb ran MiXCR on the multiplex PCR reads and lists one entry per CDR3 protein. This table holds approximately 500,000 distinct CDR3 sequences, around 15% found once. Sequencing was carried out using blood. These receptors all stem from a woman aged 25 to 39 with Graves' ophthalmopathy.

This clonotype was recorded many times. The chain joins TRBV14 to TRBJ2-2, with D unclear. This CDR3 is 18 amino acids long. The V end lost 1 base, the J end lost 3 bases, and 18 bases lay between the germline ends. Per the germline V gene, CDR1 is SGHDN and CDR2 is FVKESK. This CDR3 is CASSQASVVRVYTGELFF. The CDR3 nucleotides are TGTGCCAGCAGCCAAGCCTCTGTCGTCCGGGTATACACCGGGGAGCTGTTTTTT.

This clonotype was counted at least ten times. V gene TRBV11-2 combines with J gene TRBJ2-7; no firm D call. Germline V CDR1 and CDR2: SGHAT, FQNNGV. This CDR3 has 16 residues. Trimming took off 4 bases at V and 2 bases at J, with 18 bases between the two ends. CDR3 in amino acids: CASSSDSYSLAYEQYF. The DNA for the CDR3 is TGTGCCAGCAGCTCAGACTCGTACTCCCTAGCCTACGAGCAGTACTTC.

This clonotype has ten or more counts. The gene calls are TRBV12-5 and TRBJ1-1; 8 positions match TRBD1. Germline CDR1 reads LGHNT; CDR2 reads FRNRAP. The V segment lost 7 bases and the J segment 7 bases; nucleotides outside the gene matches: 23. This CDR3 spans 18 amino acids. The CDR3: CASASSTGQGVQWNEAFF. CDR3 sequence (DNA): TGTGCTAGTGCCTCCTCAACCGGACAGGGCGTTCAGTGGAATGAAGCTTTCTTT.